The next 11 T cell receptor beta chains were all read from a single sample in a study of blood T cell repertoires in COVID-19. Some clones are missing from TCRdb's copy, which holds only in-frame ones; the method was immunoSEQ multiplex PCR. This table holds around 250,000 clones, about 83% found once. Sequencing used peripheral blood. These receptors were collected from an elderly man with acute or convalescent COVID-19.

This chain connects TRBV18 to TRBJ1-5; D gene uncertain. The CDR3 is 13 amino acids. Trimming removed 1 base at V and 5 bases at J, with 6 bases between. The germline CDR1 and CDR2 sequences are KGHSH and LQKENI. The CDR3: CASSPQEYQPQHF. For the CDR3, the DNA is TGTGCCAGCTCACCACAGGAGTATCAGCCCCAGCATTTT.

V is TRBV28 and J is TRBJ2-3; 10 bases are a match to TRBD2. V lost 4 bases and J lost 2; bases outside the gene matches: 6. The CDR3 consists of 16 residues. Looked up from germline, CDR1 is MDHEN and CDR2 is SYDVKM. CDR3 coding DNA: TGTGCCAGCAGTTCCGCCGGGACTAGCGACACAGATACGCAGTATTTT. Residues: CASSSAGTSDTDTQYF.

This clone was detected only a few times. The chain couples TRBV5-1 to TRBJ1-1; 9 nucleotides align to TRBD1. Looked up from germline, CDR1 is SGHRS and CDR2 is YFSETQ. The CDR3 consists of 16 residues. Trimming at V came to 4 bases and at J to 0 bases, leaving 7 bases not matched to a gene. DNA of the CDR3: TGCGCCAGCAGCGGCGGGACAGGGACATTGAACACTGAAGCTTTCTTT. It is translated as CASSGGTGTLNTEAFF.

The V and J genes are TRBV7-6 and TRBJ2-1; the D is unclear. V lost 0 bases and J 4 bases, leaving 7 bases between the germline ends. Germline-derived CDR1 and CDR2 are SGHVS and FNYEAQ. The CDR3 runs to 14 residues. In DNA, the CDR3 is TGTGCCAGCAGCTTAGCGAGTCCGTACAATGAGCAGTTCTTC. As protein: CASSLASPYNEQFF.

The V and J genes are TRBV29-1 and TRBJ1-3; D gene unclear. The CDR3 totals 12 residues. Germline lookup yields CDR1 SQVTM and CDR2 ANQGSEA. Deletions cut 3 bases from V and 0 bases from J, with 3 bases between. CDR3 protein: CSVDGSGNTIYF. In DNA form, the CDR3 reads TGCAGCGTTGACGGCTCTGGAAACACCATATATTTT.

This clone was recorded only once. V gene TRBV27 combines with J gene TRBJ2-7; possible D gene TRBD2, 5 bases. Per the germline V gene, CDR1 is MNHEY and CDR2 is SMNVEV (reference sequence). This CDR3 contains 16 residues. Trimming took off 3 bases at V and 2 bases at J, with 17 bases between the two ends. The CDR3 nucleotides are TGTGCCAGCAGTTTCGGTGGGAGAGGACGGACCTACGAGCAGTACTTC. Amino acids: CASSFGGRGRTYEQYF.

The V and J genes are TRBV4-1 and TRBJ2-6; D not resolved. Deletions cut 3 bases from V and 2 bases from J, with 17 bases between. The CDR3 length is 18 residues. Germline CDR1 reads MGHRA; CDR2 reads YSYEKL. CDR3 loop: CASSHPAAFKAGANVLTF. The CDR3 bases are TGCGCCAGCAGCCATCCCGCGGCTTTCAAGGCTGGGGCCAACGTCCTGACTTTC.

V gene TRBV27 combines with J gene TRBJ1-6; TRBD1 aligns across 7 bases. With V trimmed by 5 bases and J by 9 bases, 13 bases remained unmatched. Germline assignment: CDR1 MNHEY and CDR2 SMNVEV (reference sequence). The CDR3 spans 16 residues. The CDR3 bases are TGTGCCAGCAGTCCCCGGGACAGCAAGGCTTTTTCACCCCTCCACTTT. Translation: CASSPRDSKAFSPLHF.

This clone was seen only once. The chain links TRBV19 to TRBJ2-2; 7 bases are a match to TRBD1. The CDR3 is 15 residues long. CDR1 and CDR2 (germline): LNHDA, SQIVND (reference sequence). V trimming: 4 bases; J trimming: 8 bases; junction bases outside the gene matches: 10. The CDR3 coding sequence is TGTGCCAGTAGTACCTCGACAGGGCCCTGGGGGGAGCTGTTTTTT. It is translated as CASSTSTGPWGELFF.

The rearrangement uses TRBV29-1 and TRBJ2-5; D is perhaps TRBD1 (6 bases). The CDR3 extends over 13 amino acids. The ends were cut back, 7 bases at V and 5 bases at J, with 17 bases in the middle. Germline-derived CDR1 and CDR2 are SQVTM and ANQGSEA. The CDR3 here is CSAMTGPLETQYF. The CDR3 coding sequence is TGCAGCGCCATGACAGGCCCTTTGGAGACCCAGTACTTC.

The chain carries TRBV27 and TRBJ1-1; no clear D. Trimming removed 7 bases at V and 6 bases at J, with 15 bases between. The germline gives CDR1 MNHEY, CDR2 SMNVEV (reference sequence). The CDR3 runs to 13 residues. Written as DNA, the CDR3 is TGTGCCAGCATGGGAGGGATTCGATCTGAAGCTTTCTTT. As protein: CASMGGIRSEAFF.